A selection of T cell receptor beta chains follows, all from one sample in a study of cytomegalovirus exposure and HLA in healthy donors. The data were produced by immunoSEQ multiplex PCR, yet TCRdb's version contains in-frame clones alone and is incomplete. The repertoire includes 170,000 or so clones, 84% of them detected once, and about 6% sits in the top ten. Source material: PBMCs. All receptors come from a man in his fifties or sixties in good health and CMV-seropositive. The CDR3 runs from the conserved cysteine through the conserved F or W. Clone sizes are given selectively: once, few, many, or a class where the clone is expanded.

v_call,clone_size,cdr3_length,cdr3_aa
TRBV29-1,-,14,CSVETTGDPYGYTF
TRBV20-1,once,11,CRGLNNQPQHF
TRBV5-1,-,16,CASNLVDGSRTGELFF
TRBV7-2,-,15,CASSSRQGENYGYTF
TRBV7-3,few,13,CASSLTGQGGITF
TRBV6-1,-,13,CASGTGGFSEQFF
TRBV18,-,15,CASSPETGIRYGYTF
TRBV11-2,-,15,CASSLRSSGTGELFF
TRBV25-1,-,14,CASSEFGQGYGYTF
TRBV5-5,-,16,CASDPEGLPSGNTIYF
TRBV5-4,few,13,CASSRWGAGELFF